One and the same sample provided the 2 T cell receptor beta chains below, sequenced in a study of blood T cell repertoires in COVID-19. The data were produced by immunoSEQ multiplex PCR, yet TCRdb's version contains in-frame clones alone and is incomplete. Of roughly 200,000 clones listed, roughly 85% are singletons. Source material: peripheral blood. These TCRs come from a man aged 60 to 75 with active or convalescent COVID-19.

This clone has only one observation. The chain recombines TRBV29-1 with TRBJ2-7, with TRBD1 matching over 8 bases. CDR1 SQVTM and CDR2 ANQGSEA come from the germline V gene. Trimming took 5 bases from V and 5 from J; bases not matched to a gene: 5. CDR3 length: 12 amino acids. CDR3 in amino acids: CSVRTGPNEQYF. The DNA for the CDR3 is TGCAGCGTTCGGACAGGGCCAAACGAGCAGTACTTC.

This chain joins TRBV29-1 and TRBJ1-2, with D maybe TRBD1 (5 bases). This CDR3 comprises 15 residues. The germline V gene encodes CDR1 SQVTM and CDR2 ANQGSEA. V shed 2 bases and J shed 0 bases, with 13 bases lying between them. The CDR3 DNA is TGCAGCGTTGAAAAGACAGACACTACTAACTATGGCTACACCTTC. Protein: CSVEKTDTTNYGYTF.